Listed here are 19 T cell receptor beta chains from one sample, sequenced in a study of molecular identifiers for immune sequencing clone quantification (dated by TCRdb to 2017 to 2018). Receptor libraries were prepared by PCR. The reads were generated on a NextSeq 500. In-frame beta chains were kept once TCRdb had trimmed the public reads at Q25 with fastp and called clones with MiXCR. Identical CDR3 protein sequences are pooled into one entry, listed with their most common genes and DNA. The sample data list under 350,000 distinct CDR3 sequences, and 24% of these were observed just once. In total, the top ten clones hold 0.65% to 0.75% of the sample. The sequencing sample was made of naive CD8+ T cells from blood, with Jurkat cell RNA spiked in. Taken with the paper, the label for cell subset or site translates to: FACS-sorted CD8+CD4-CCR7+CD45RA+ naive T cells. These receptors all stem from a human donor in good health. Some libraries in this study had Jurkat cell RNA spiked in.

This clonotype was detected only a few times. This rearrangement joins TRBV20-1 to TRBJ2-7; D is perhaps TRBD1 (6 bases). The germline V gene encodes CDR1 DFQATT and CDR2 SNEGSKA (reference sequence). CDR3 length equals 12 residues. Trimming removed 6 bases from V and 5 bases from J, with 14 bases in between. This CDR3 is CSAQGGSNEQYF. The CDR3 DNA follows: TGCAGTGCCCAAGGGGGAAGTAACGAGCAGTACTTC.

V and J are TRBV6-2 or TRBV6-3 and TRBJ2-3, with D tentatively TRBD1 (5 bases). V dropped 2 bases and J dropped 2 bases, with 8 bases sitting between them. This CDR3 comprises 14 residues. The germline V gene encodes CDR1 MNHEY and CDR2 SVGEGT. CDR3 nucleotide sequence: TGTGCCAGCAGTTACGCAGGGCACACAGATACGCAGTATTTT. Its translation is CASSYAGHTDTQYF.

In its sample, this clonotype was seen many times. The V and J genes are TRBV5-6 and TRBJ2-2; TRBD2 matches 9 bases. V dropped 4 bases and J dropped 6; count of bases not matched to a gene: 10. The CDR3 runs to 16 residues. The germline CDR1 and CDR2 sequences are SGHDT and YYEEEE. The DNA for the CDR3 is TGTGCCAGCAGCAATAGCGGGAGAAAGGGCGCCGGGGAGCTGTTTTTT. As protein: CASSNSGRKGAGELFF.

This clonotype showed up many times. V gene TRBV30 combines with J gene TRBJ2-7; weak D call: TRBD1 (6 bases). There are 12 residues in the CDR3. From germline, CDR1 is GTSNPN and CDR2 SVGIG (reference sequence). Trimming stripped 3 bases from V and 4 bases from J, with 10 bases between. The CDR3 loop reads CAWSVTGYEQYF. In DNA, the CDR3 is TGTGCCTGGAGCGTCACAGGGTACGAGCAGTACTTC.

This clonotype was detected ten times or more. The chain recombines TRBV30 with TRBJ1-1; D may be TRBD1 (5 bases). Trimming removed 3 bases at V and 6 bases at J, with 8 bases between. The germline V gene encodes CDR1 GTSNPN and CDR2 SVGIG (reference sequence). The CDR3 has 11 amino acids. CDR3 sequence: CAWSQGAEAFF. Written as DNA, the CDR3 is TGTGCCTGGAGCCAGGGAGCTGAAGCTTTCTTT.

This clonotype has more than one count but fewer than ten. The chain combines TRBV7-8 with TRBJ1-1; D possibly corresponds to TRBD1 (6 bases). CDR1 is SGHVS, CDR2 FQNEAQ, per germline. V lost 0 bases and J 3 bases, leaving 17 bases between the germline ends. The CDR3 covers 17 residues. CDR3 nucleotides: TGTGCCAGCAGCTTAGCGTGGGGCAGGGGAGAGGACACTGAAGCTTTCTTT. It encodes CASSLAWGRGEDTEAFF.

The chain couples TRBV14 to TRBJ1-1; TRBD1 agrees at 11 bases. The V gene's germline CDR1 is SGHDN and CDR2 FVKESK. The length of the CDR3 is 14 residues. J lost 8 bases, V lost 4 bases, and 6 bases had no gene match. This chain's CDR3 is CASSPGQGAWEAFF. The DNA of the CDR3 is TGTGCCAGCAGCCCAGGACAGGGGGCTTGGGAAGCTTTCTTT.

In this sample, this clonotype turned up many times. V usage is TRBV27 and J usage is TRBJ1-2; D gene uncertain. Germline V gives CDR1 MNHEY, CDR2 SMNVEV (reference sequence). This CDR3 is built from 15 residues. Between the trimmed V and J ends, which lost 4 bases and 8 bases, there was a span of 20 bases. CDR3 region: CASSSTIRALGGYTF. CDR3 coding DNA: TGTGCCAGCAGTTCCACAATCCGGGCCCTGGGCGGCTACACCTTC.

This clonotype has a count of ten or more. This chain joins TRBV4-2 and TRBJ2-1; D gene ambiguous. From germline, CDR1 is LGHNA and CDR2 YNFKEQ. CDR3 length equals 16 residues. V was trimmed by 0 bases and J by 8 bases, leaving 17 bases between them. CDR3 bases: TGTGCCAGCAGCCAAGAGGCGGCAATCCCCCCCGATGAGCAGTTCTTC. The encoded protein is CASSQEAAIPPDEQFF.

At least ten counts were recorded for this clonotype. V is TRBV20-1 and J is TRBJ1-1; D is ambiguous. CDR3 length: 13 residues. Germline CDR1 and CDR2: DFQATT and SNEGSKA (reference sequence). V was pared by 4 bases and J by 0 bases, with 9 bases between. The CDR3 reads CSATPDVNTEAFF. The CDR3 DNA reads as TGCAGTGCTACCCCGGACGTGAACACTGAAGCTTTCTTT.

About this clonotype: A junction end diverges from the germline sequence, so it may reflect a read error. The V gene is TRBV12-3 or TRBV12-4, the J gene TRBJ2-5, with 7 bases identical to TRBD1. The CDR3 contains 14 residues. The CDR3 reads CASRTTGVQEPQYF. The CDR3 DNA sequence: TGTGCCAGCAGAACTACAGGGGTACAAGAGCCCCAGTACTTC.

This clonotype was seen at least ten times. Written as DNA, the CDR3 is TGCAGCGTTGTTGGGGGGCTCGGCACAGATACGCAGTATTTT. The encoded protein is CSVVGGLGTDTQYF. The chain couples TRBV29-1 to TRBJ2-3, with D perhaps TRBD1 or TRBD2 (6 bases each). CDR1 SQVTM and CDR2 ANQGSEA come from the germline V gene. CDR3 size: 14 residues. Trimming pared 4 bases from V and 1 base from J, leaving 12 bases between.

This clonotype was counted many times. The chain recombines TRBV9 with TRBJ2-5; D gene uncertain. The V gene lost 3 bases and the J gene lost 5 bases, with 5 bases spanning the gap. This CDR3 is 11 amino acids long. Germline CDR1 and CDR2: SGDLS and YYNGEE. The CDR3 region is CASSEGETQYF. As DNA, the CDR3 is TGTGCCAGCAGCGAGGGCGAGACCCAGTACTTC.

In this sample, this clonotype turned up many times. The CDR3 coding sequence is TGCGCCAGCAGCCAAGACAGAGGCCGGGTTTACGAGCAGTACTTC. Encoded protein: CASSQDRGRVYEQYF. The rearrangement joins TRBV4-3 to TRBJ2-7; D uncertain. The CDR3 is 15 residues long. CDR1 is LGHNA and CDR2 is YSLEER in the germline V gene. V lost 0 bases and J 4 bases, leaving 13 bases between the germline ends.

This clonotype appeared many times. CDR3 coding DNA: TGCAGCGTCCACTTGACTAGCGAGGATGAGCAGTTCTTC. Translation gives CSVHLTSEDEQFF. This rearrangement joins TRBV29-1 to TRBJ2-1; TRBD2 matches at 8 bases. The CDR3 is 13 amino acids. Trimming at V came to 6 bases and at J to 8 bases, leaving 9 bases not matched to a gene. CDR1 SQVTM and CDR2 ANQGSEA come from the germline V gene.

A word on this clonotype: This may be a read error: a much more frequent sequence differs by one nucleotide. This chain links TRBV9 with TRBJ2-3; TRBD2 is a possible D gene (7 bases). The germline V gene has CDR1 SGDLS and CDR2 YYNGEE. CDR3 length equals 16 residues. The ends were cut back, 4 bases at V and 2 bases at J, with 17 bases in the middle. The CDR3 loop reads CASSSTTGGYTDTQYF. The CDR3 DNA is TGTGCCAGCAGCTCAACCACGGGGGGCTACACAGATACGCAGTATTTT.

This clonotype came up a few times. V and J are TRBV7-9 and TRBJ2-5; D perhaps matches TRBD1 (6 bases). Trimming removed 8 bases at V and 3 bases at J, with 19 bases between. From germline, CDR1 is SEHNR and CDR2 FQNEAQ (reference sequence). This CDR3 is built from 15 residues. The CDR3 is CASGYFGTLEETQYF. DNA of the CDR3: TGTGCCAGCGGTTATTTCGGGACATTAGAAGAGACCCAGTACTTC.

Regarding this clonotype: Here the CDR3 omits its conserved ending phenylalanine or tryptophan, so a read error is the likely source. J is TRBJ2-7 and V is TRBV2, with D possibly matching TRBD1 (6 bases). CDR3 size: 15 residues. Germline CDR1 reads SNHLY; CDR2 reads FYNNEI. Trimming pared 7 bases from V and 2 bases from J, leaving 18 bases between. CDR3 sequence (DNA): TGTGCCAGCACCCCCCAGGGGACAAGGCCCTACGAGCAGTACTCC. It translates to CASTPQGTRPYEQYS.

Notes on this clonotype: A read error may explain this, as a much larger clone is one base away. This chain connects TRBV7-9 to TRBJ2-2; TRBD1 or TRBD2 may be the D gene (5 bases each). The CDR3 runs 18 residues. Germline CDR1 reads SEHNR; CDR2 reads FQNEAQ (reference sequence). V was shortened by 6 bases and J by 4 bases, with 24 bases between the two germline ends. CDR3 DNA: TGTGCCAGCAGGGCCGGGACCCCCGCCGTCGAACGCACCGGGGAGCTGTTTTTT. Protein sequence: CASRAGTPAVERTGELFF.